This T cell receptor beta chain is drawn from a study of Ad26.COV2.S vaccination and SARS-CoV-2 variants (dated by TCRdb to the early 2020s). Regarding the complete study: Vaccine-arm donors came from COV1001, a multicentre, randomized, double-blind, placebo-controlled phase I-IIa trial of Ad26.COV2.S in healthy adults. Sequencing of the TCRbeta repertoire served to evaluate the specificity and breadth of SARS-CoV-2-reactive T cell receptors following Ad26.COV2.S vaccination. A total of around 32 samples were included in the TCR-sequenced set, comprising roughly 19 Ad26.COV2.S vaccine recipients, 5 placebo recipients and 8 SARS-CoV-2 convalescent individuals. Throughout the experiments and outcome assessment, investigators stayed blinded to trial group allocation. Participants in the trial were split at random into five groups of five each, receiving low-dose or high-dose Ad26.COV2.S once or twice, or else placebo on both occasions. Ad26.COV2.S was given intramuscularly at 5x10^10 or 1x10^11 viral particles, as a single shot or as two shots 56 days apart.

The intended sense of this specimen's treatment or condition label: around 19 received Ad26.COV2.S at low or high dose, single or two shots; a few received placebo; per-sample allocation not given. For vaccine and placebo recipients, repertoires were sequenced using samples collected on day 63 after the first injection. Between 29 July and 7 August 2020, Cohort 1b enrolled around 24 adults aged 18-55 years at one site in Boston, USA. Ad26.COV2.S was a replication-incompetent adenovirus type 26 vector that expressed a prefusion-stabilized SARS-CoV-2 spike protein derived from the original Wuhan strain. General conclusions and limits of the study: The authors noted that total T cell responses may have been underestimated by the TCR breadth and depth analyses. Vaccine and placebo recipients had comparable non-spike TCR breadth, which fits with the vaccine containing only spike. Substantial breadth of spike-specific CD8+ and CD4+ T cell responses was reported after vaccination. The study was not powered to compare responses between vaccine doses or regimens. Spike-specific TCR breadth was higher in Ad26.COV2.S recipients than in placebo recipients (P = 0.0014).

Relative to germline, V is 7 bases shorter and J is 7 bases shorter, with 22 bases between their ends. Sequences LNHDA (CDR1) and SQIVND (CDR2) are obtained from the germline V gene (reference sequence). Including the terminal cysteine and phenylalanine, the CDR3 comprises 16 residues. The retained sequence is limited to the CDR3, 48 bases, with the frame set at the first base. On this clone itself: Its antigen is currently not known. There are no base qualities to consult, and no much larger clone falls within one base.

The immunoSEQ Assay was the method used to sequence TCRbeta CDR3 regions. After extraction, genomic DNA underwent amplification by bias-controlled multiplex PCR, followed by high-throughput sequencing. Per the original workflow: To quantify the absolute abundance of every unique TCRbeta CDR3 region, sequences were collapsed and filtered. T cell fraction was estimated by normalization of TCRbeta template counts to usable DNA, with usable DNA being measured through amplification of reference genes present in all nucleated cells. Repertoire TCRs were annotated as SARS-CoV-2-specific by exact matching of V gene, CDR3 amino acid sequence and J gene to a known reactive TCR set. The reference SARS-CoV-2 TCR set came from MIRA and was filtered for enrichment in COVID-19-positive ImmuneCODE repertoires, removing public or cross-reactive TCRs. Based on the MIRA antigens, annotated TCRs were further analysed at the level of specific ORF or position within ORF. Depth was the summed frequency of annotated unique rearrangements, while breadth was defined as annotated unique rearrangements over total unique productive rearrangements. TCR breadth was compared between groups using two-sided Wilcoxon rank-sum tests. Entries here come from immuneACCESS through TCRdb and include only in-frame sequences with V and J called. Some clones fail to appear in such tables; in the studies checked, an unresolved V gene covers under half of the shortfall, and the cause of the remainder is unknown. V and J calls plus clone size are reproduced from that table; the DNA served to infer D and trimming. This sample comprises roughly 500,000 clones, 89% of them detected only once. About 2.4% of the sample is held by the ten biggest clonotypes.

The receptor comes from a person aged 18-65 years who received the Ad26.COV2.S COVID-19 vaccine or a placebo. Specimen: peripheral blood, collected in a trial of Ad26.COV2.S vaccine versus placebo. This receptor chain uses TRBV19 and TRBJ2-2; tentative D gene TRBD2, with 6 bases matching. The CDR3 protein sequence reads: CASTNPWRGGVGELFF. The DNA reads TGTGCCAGTACCAACCCTTGGAGGGGAGGAGTCGGGGAGCTGTTTTTT.